The clone carrying this T cell receptor (beta chain) came up a few times. This entry comes from a study of blood T cell repertoires in COVID-19. Germline values: CDR1 SNHLY, CDR2 FYNNEI. V lost 4 bases to trimming and J lost 3 bases, with 7 bases between them. There are 12 residues in the CDR3. Libraries were prepared by immunoSEQ multiplex PCR; TCRdb keeps only in-frame clonotypes and omits some of them. This sample has about 210,000 clones, with around 87% found just once. The genes are TRBV2 and TRBJ2-7; D is uncertain. Input material: peripheral blood. This TCR came from a man aged 55 to 70 with acute or convalescent COVID-19. The CDR3 bases are TGTGCCAGCAGTGTTGGCGGCTACGAGCAGTACTTC. Translated, it gives CASSVGGYEQYF.